The rows below give T cell receptor beta chains drawn from one sample of a study of blood T cell repertoires in COVID-19. Only in-frame clones appear in the TCRdb table, and some are missing; sequencing was by immunoSEQ multiplex PCR. The table includes about 260,000 clones, around 88% detected once. Sequencing used PBMCs or T cells enriched from blood (not recorded which). The receptors shown here come from a woman aged 50 to 65 who had recovered from COVID-19. CDR3s include the opening cysteine and the closing phenylalanine or tryptophan. The order of the fields is V gene, D gene, clone size, J gene, CDR3 protein, CDR3 DNA. A D gene is named only where the DNA matches it firmly. Only part of the rows carry a size: once, few, many, or a class if the clone is expanded.

TRBV19,NA,NA,TRBJ2-1,CASRRDGLTPDEQFF,TGTGCCAGTAGGCGGGACGGATTAACCCCGGATGAGCAGTTCTTC
TRBV7-2,NA,once,TRBJ2-7,CASSPRRGGAYEQYF,TGTGCCAGCAGCCCGAGAAGGGGGGGGGCCTACGAGCAGTACTTC
TRBV4-2,NA,NA,TRBJ2-7,CASSQDCGISYEQYF,TGTGCCAGCAGCCAAGATTGCGGGATCTCCTACGAGCAGTACTTC
TRBV27,NA,NA,TRBJ1-5,CASAKFGGQPQHF,TGTGCCAGCGCGAAGTTCGGAGGGCAGCCCCAGCATTTT
TRBV19,NA,NA,TRBJ2-1,CASSTFYEQFF,TGTGCCAGTAGTACCTTCTATGAGCAGTTCTTC
TRBV2,NA,NA,TRBJ1-1,CASSEQSDTEAFF,TGTGCCAGCAGTGAACAGTCCGACACTGAAGCTTTCTTT
TRBV7-9,NA,NA,TRBJ1-5,CASSPSGGGNQPQHF,TGTGCCAGCAGCCCAAGTGGGGGGGGCAATCAGCCCCAGCATTTT
TRBV7-2,TRBD1,NA,TRBJ2-1,CASSPGTGAYNEQFF,TGTGCCAGCAGCCCCGGGACAGGGGCCTACAATGAGCAGTTCTTC
TRBV5-1,NA,NA,TRBJ2-4,CASSLGGSNIQYF,TGCGCCAGCAGCTTAGGCGGGTCCAACATTCAGTACTTC
TRBV29-1,TRBD1,NA,TRBJ2-7,CSVQGRGLGEQYF,TGCAGCGTTCAGGGCAGGGGGCTGGGGGAGCAGTACTTC
TRBV6-5,TRBD2,NA,TRBJ2-7,CASSSWGRASYEQYF,TGTGCCAGCAGTTCCTGGGGGAGGGCCTCCTACGAGCAGTACTTC
TRBV28,NA,NA,TRBJ1-5,CASSYGGRGNQPQHF,TGTGCCAGCAGTTACGGGGGGCGAGGCAATCAGCCCCAGCATTTT
TRBV7-3,TRBD1,NA,TRBJ1-2,CASSRSGTDNYGYTF,TGTGCCAGCAGCCGCTCCGGGACAGACAACTATGGCTACACCTTC
TRBV6-2/TRBV6-3,NA,NA,TRBJ1-1,CASSYSPGDTEAFF,TGTGCCAGCAGTTACTCGCCGGGAGACACTGAAGCTTTCTTT
TRBV10-3,NA,NA,TRBJ1-1,CAISDGGLNTEAFF,TGTGCCATCAGTGACGGAGGATTGAACACTGAAGCTTTCTTT
TRBV3-1/TRBV3-2,NA,NA,TRBJ1-3,CASSQDIRGTIYF,TGTGCCAGCAGCCAAGATATCCGAGGCACCATATATTTT
TRBV9,NA,NA,TRBJ2-3,CASSVGASEDTDTQYF,TGTGCCAGCAGCGTAGGGGCTAGCGAGGACACAGATACGCAGTATTTT
TRBV15,NA,NA,TRBJ1-3,CATSRDLTLGAGNTIYF,TGTGCCACCAGCAGAGATCTAACTCTAGGGGCTGGAAACACCATATATTTT
TRBV5-4,TRBD2,few,TRBJ2-5,CASSLRSAGGRETQYF,TGTGCCAGCAGCTTGAGGTCGGCGGGGGGTAGGGAGACCCAGTACTTC
TRBV28,NA,NA,TRBJ1-5,CASSTPTAAAGAEHF,TGTGCCAGCAGTACGCCGACTGCCGCCGCCGGTGCAGAGCATTTT
TRBV19,TRBD1,NA,TRBJ1-6,CASTRTGITYNSPLHF,TGTGCCAGTACCCGGACAGGGATCACCTATAATTCACCCCTCCACTTT
TRBV10-2,TRBD2,NA,TRBJ2-1,CASSGLGTSGYNEQFF,TGCGCCAGCAGTGGTCTGGGGACTAGCGGTTACAATGAGCAGTTCTTC
TRBV12-5,NA,NA,TRBJ1-5,CASARGNQPQHF,TGTGCTAGCGCCCGGGGCAATCAGCCCCAGCATTTT
TRBV19,TRBD1,NA,TRBJ1-2,CASSTDRGHYGYTF,TGTGCCAGTAGTACGGACAGGGGACACTATGGCTACACCTTC
TRBV15,NA,once,TRBJ2-3,CATSRTQGGARTYTQYF,TGTGCCACCAGCAGAACTCAGGGGGGAGCGAGGACTTATACGCAGTATTTT
TRBV11-3,NA,NA,TRBJ2-7,CASSLARDWRRAPSEQYF,TGTGCCAGCAGCCTGGCAAGGGACTGGCGTCGGGCCCCCTCCGAGCAGTACTTC
TRBV6-2/TRBV6-3,TRBD2,NA,TRBJ2-7,CASSITSGIPYEQYF,TGTGCCAGCAGTATAACTAGCGGAATCCCCTACGAGCAGTACTTC
TRBV11-3,NA,NA,TRBJ1-1,CASSLGQGTEAFF,TGTGCCAGCAGCTTAGGTCAGGGAACTGAAGCTTTCTTT
TRBV5-1,NA,NA,TRBJ1-2,CASSFQGTVGYTF,TGCGCCAGCAGCTTTCAGGGCACGGTTGGCTACACCTTC
TRBV2,NA,NA,TRBJ2-5,CASSDGLQETQYF,TGTGCCAGCAGTGATGGGCTACAGGAGACCCAGTACTTC
TRBV27,NA,NA,TRBJ1-2,CASSIHGGPPFNYGYTF,TGTGCCAGCTCAATACACGGGGGTCCACCTTTTAACTATGGCTACACCTTC
TRBV4-3,TRBD1,NA,TRBJ1-5,CASSRGTGSNQPQHF,TGCGCCAGCAGCCGAGGGACAGGGAGCAATCAGCCCCAGCATTTT
TRBV5-1,NA,NA,TRBJ2-2,CASIPGHTTSGELFF,TGCGCCAGCATCCCGGGACATACCACCTCCGGGGAGCTGTTTTTT
TRBV9,NA,NA,TRBJ1-1,CASSPHGARNTEAFF,TGTGCCAGCAGCCCACATGGGGCGCGGAACACTGAAGCTTTCTTT
TRBV4-3,TRBD1,NA,TRBJ1-6,CASTGQANSPLHF,TGCGCCAGCACGGGACAGGCTAATTCACCCCTCCACTTT
TRBV18,NA,NA,TRBJ1-1,CASSPLGRNTEAFF,TGTGCCAGCTCACCATTGGGCAGAAACACTGAAGCTTTCTTT
TRBV7-6,TRBD1,NA,TRBJ1-1,CASSFRQGAPNTEAFF,TGTGCCAGCAGCTTCCGACAGGGGGCTCCGAACACTGAAGCTTTCTTT
TRBV6-5,NA,NA,TRBJ2-1,CASSYRGLYNEQFF,TGTGCCAGCAGTTACAGGGGCCTCTACAATGAGCAGTTCTTC
TRBV5-6,NA,NA,TRBJ1-2,CASSLWMAADGYTF,TGTGCCAGCAGCTTATGGATGGCAGCGGATGGCTACACCTTC
TRBV7-2,NA,NA,TRBJ1-4,CASSLVVSGYNEKLFF,TGTGCCAGCAGCTTAGTTGTCAGCGGCTATAATGAAAAACTGTTTTTT
TRBV6-2/TRBV6-3,NA,NA,TRBJ2-2,CASSSPPGQRTGELFF,TGTGCCAGCAGTTCCCCGCCGGGACAACGCACCGGGGAGCTGTTTTTT
TRBV6-2/TRBV6-3,TRBD1,once,TRBJ2-7,CASSYSRTGGAYEQYF,TGTGCCAGCAGTTACTCGAGGACAGGGGGCGCCTACGAGCAGTACTTC
TRBV7-2,TRBD2,NA,TRBJ2-3,CASGRKGLAGVPSTDTQYF,TGTGCCAGCGGGCGGAAAGGACTAGCGGGAGTCCCTAGCACAGATACGCAGTATTTT
TRBV4-1,NA,NA,TRBJ2-3,CASSRGLSTDTQYF,TGCGCCAGCAGCCGGGGACTTTCCACAGATACGCAGTATTTT
TRBV6-4,TRBD1,once,TRBJ2-5,CASSDGRQGWRATQYF,TGTGCCAGCAGTGACGGGAGACAGGGTTGGCGAGCGACCCAGTACTTC